This TCR beta chain was captured in a study of the immune and genomic landscape of osteosarcoma (dated by TCRdb to 2018 to 2020). Broadly, across the study: A total of 45 to 60 pediatric and adult patients with high-grade osteosarcoma made up the overall cohort, and the median age at diagnosis was approximately 25 years (range roughly 5-85). Poor-risk disease was overrepresented in the cohort, as 73% of patients had an unfavorable pathologic response to standard therapy and around 70% had died. Patients in the overall cohort were about 66% male, and approximately 80% presented with localized disease at diagnosis. To define immunogenic potential, the study profiled osteosarcoma specimens using whole genome, RNA and T-cell receptor sequencing, along with immunohistochemistry and reverse phase protein arrays. To characterize the osteosarcoma immunogenomic landscape, the TCR sequencing results were combined with transcriptome, protein array and immunostaining data. The study aimed to explain the limited clinical activity of immune checkpoint inhibitors in osteosarcoma. Each of three patients provided a couple of samples from the same tumor site.

The tumors sampled were post-treatment primary, local recurrence and metastasis specimens taken from patients with a poor prognosis. What the study reported, not specific to this receptor: No statistical method determined sample size because osteosarcoma is rare and all possible samples were collected. Along with the frozen tumor specimens, matched blood was collected from just a couple of patients. TCR productive clonality was greater in the immune-hot C3 cluster than in the cold C1 cluster, although TCR productive clonality remained low overall. In five cases, a single hyperexpanded clone dominated the repertoire, and each of these five cases had fewer than 100 T-cell clonotypes. Overall, productive TCR clonality was low, with a mean of 0.09 and a maximum of 0.3, which suggests limited clonal expansion of T cells. Clonality benchmarks came from external normal skin and healthy peripheral blood data rather than matched normal tissue.

V is shortened by 3 bases, J by 4 bases, and the region joining them spans 10 bases. The germline V gene (reference sequence) provides CDR1 SEHNR and CDR2 FQNEAQ. The CDR3 numbers 14 residues from cysteine through phenylalanine. The read is trimmed to its CDR3 DNA, 42 bases read in frame from base 1. Comment on this clone: No cognate antigen has been identified for it. There are no base qualities to consult, and no much larger clone falls within one base.

The ImmunoSEQ Assay (Adaptive Biotechnologies) was used to immunosequence the CDR3 regions of the TCR beta chain. As for the authors' bioinformatics: TCRB rearrangements, read counts, read proportions and gene usage were exported through the ImmunoSEQ Analyzer platform. Using productive rearrangements, T-cell clonality was calculated as 1 minus Pielou's evenness. In the clonal space homeostasis analysis, clonotypes were binned as rare, small, medium, large or hyperexpanded (0.01 to 1 of the repertoire). TCR productive clonality was compared across immune clusters C1, C2 and C3 using the Wilcoxon rank sum test. The table was pulled from immuneACCESS by TCRdb, which kept in-frame rearrangements only. Such tables lose some clones; where checked, under half of the loss comes from unresolved V genes, and the rest has no known cause. That table supplies the V and J calls and clone size; D and trimming were determined from the DNA. The sample table records 10,000 to 12,000 clones; under 75% of these occur just once. Jointly, the top ten make up 18% of the sample.

This TCR was recovered from a human donor with osteosarcoma. The sample comprised osteosarcoma tumor tissue from the lung. This chain joins TRBV7-9 to TRBJ1-3; D gene: possibly TRBD1, on 6 matching bases. The CDR3 reads as follows: CASSLGTLGNTIYF. The DNA sequence is TGTGCCAGCAGCTTGGGGACACTCGGAAACACCATATATTTT.